Listed here is a single T cell receptor (beta chain). The data stem from a study of blood T cell repertoires in COVID-19. Sequencing was performed with immunoSEQ multiplex PCR; in TCRdb, only in-frame clones are kept and a portion is missing. Of a few hundred thousand clones listed, 65% to 90% were seen once; the top ten hold 5.1%. This sequence was found in a human donor in a cohort sampled during active COVID-19. The specimen was peripheral blood.

CDR3 in DNA: TGTGCCAGCAGTTTCCACAGGGGGCGGAATTCACCCCTCCACTTT. Its translation: CASSFHRGRNSPLHF. The chain recombines TRBV6-2 or TRBV6-3 with TRBJ1-6; the match to TRBD1 covers 9 bases. CDR3 length: 15 residues. J was trimmed by 7 bases and V by 4 bases; bases with no gene match: 5. Germline values: CDR1 MNHEY, CDR2 SVGEGT.